This T cell receptor (beta chain) was documented in a study of CD8 T cells in ankylosing spondylitis. Study-wide points: Seemingly characteristic of ankylosing spondylitis blood was a TCR beta motif consisting of about 8 highly homologous variants.

Trimming stripped 6 bases from V and 3 bases from J, with 9 bases between. The CDR3 length is 13 residues. Germline V CDR1 and CDR2: MNHNY, SVGAGI (reference sequence). Note on this clonotype: The antigen is undetermined.

As the method for making TCR beta libraries, quantitative 5'-RACE with molecular barcodes was used. TCRdb independently ran MiXCR on the 5' RACE reads; one entry per CDR3 protein. The profile shows approximately 500,000 distinct CDR3 sequences, roughly 13% of them singletons. The sample comprised blood, either unsorted or a sorted T cell fraction (not recorded which). The receptor's source is a male donor with ankylosing spondylitis. J is TRBJ1-5 and V is TRBV6-6; the D gene is possibly TRBD1 (6 bases). This chain's CDR3 is CASRHRDNQPQHF. For the CDR3, the DNA is TGTGCCAGCAGACACAGGGACAATCAGCCCCAGCATTTT.